This TCR beta chain comes out of a study of T cells in Graves' hyperthyroidism and ophthalmopathy. About the research overall: Peripheral blood collection took place at initial diagnosis, before any treatment.

Every diagnosis used clinical symptoms, serum thyroxine and TRAb, thyroid ultrasound and orbital computed tomography. Researchers took RNA transcripts and amplified the TCR beta CDR3 regions from them. Primed by the HTBI set, a first-round RT-PCR was run on the TCR CDR3. TCRdb reprocessed the multiplex PCR reads with MiXCR, giving one entry per CDR3 protein. This sample has under 350,000 distinct CDR3 sequences, with over 20% found just once. This clonotype occurred a few times. Its antigen is unknown. Looked up from germline, CDR1 is MDHEN and CDR2 is SYDVKM. This CDR3 is built from 15 residues. Trimming took 6 bases from V and 2 from J; bases not matched to a gene: 9. Study-wide results and caveats: The majority of expanded thyroid clonotypes above 0.001 also appeared in blood.

The material sequenced was blood. This sequence was found in a woman aged 45-65 years with Graves' hyperthyroidism. The rearrangement joins TRBV28 to TRBJ2-7; 8 positions match TRBD2. Here the CDR3 reads CASRLYSGLAYEQYF. CDR3 bases: TGTGCCAGCAGGTTGTATTCGGGACTAGCCTACGAGCAGTACTTC.